Sequencing of this TCR beta chain was carried out in a study of T cell changes during pregnancy in multiple sclerosis (dated by TCRdb to the late 2010s). For the wider study: In women with multiple sclerosis, the researchers looked at how the T cell repertoire shifted as pregnancy progressed.

Points on this clone: Its specific antigen is unknown. Base qualities are missing; no much larger clone stands one base away.

The method behind the library was the immunoSEQ multiplex PCR assay. The clones in this table, taken by TCRdb from immuneACCESS, are in-frame only. Not every clone is retained; where verified, under half of the shortfall comes from an unresolved V gene, and the cause of the rest is unknown. The sample table lists approximately 44,000 clones, more than 80% of them with a count of one. The ten largest account for under 0.75% of the sample. Cut back by 0 bases and 1 base, the V and J ends lie 16 bases apart. The CDR3 goes from the cysteine to the phenylalanine over 17 residues. Only the CDR3 region is kept as DNA, spanning 51 bases read in frame from base 1. According to the germline V gene, CDR1 reads MGHRA and CDR2 reads YSYEKL.

The chain employs TRBV4-1 and TRBJ2-7; matching of 6 bases hints at TRBD2 as the D gene. The sequence derives from a female donor with multiple sclerosis, enrolled in a pregnancy study. Sequencing was performed on CD4+ T cells from peripheral blood mononuclear cells, taken before pregnancy. For the CDR3, the sequence is CASSQETTGGLSYEQYF. The DNA sequence follows: TGCGCCAGCAGCCAAGAGACAACCGGGGGACTTTCCTACGAGCAGTACTTC.